These 14 T cell receptor beta chains were sequenced from one sample in a study of shared clonotypes between healthy human individuals. The table came from immunoSEQ multiplex PCR; TCRdb's copy has only in-frame clones and leaves some out. The sample lists 950,000 to 1,100,000 clones, more than 75% occurring once. The sample consisted of memory CD4+ T cells from PBMCs. Stated subset: CD45RA-negative fraction. The receptors here all came from a man younger than 35 in good health. Some clones in this sample may be carry-over from other donors' samples.

The rearrangement uses TRBV2 and TRBJ1-1; unclear D gene. Germline CDR1 and CDR2: SNHLY and FYNNEI. The CDR3 covers 12 residues. The germline V and J ends were trimmed by 7 bases and 8 bases, with 14 bases remaining between them. Written as DNA, the CDR3 is TGTGCCAGCAACTTAGTACAGAGCGAAGCTTTCTTT. The encoded protein is CASNLVQSEAFF.

This rearrangement joins TRBV6-1 to TRBJ1-2, with TRBD1 matching 10 bases. The V and J ends lost 6 bases and 5 bases, in that order; junction bases with no gene match: 9. The CDR3 loop spans 15 amino acids. Germline lookup yields CDR1 MNHNS and CDR2 SASEGT. The CDR3 DNA follows: TGTGCCAGCAGATATCCGGGACAGGGGAAATATGGCTACACCTTC. Encoded protein: CASRYPGQGKYGYTF.

The gene calls are TRBV27 and TRBJ2-7; TRBD2 agrees at 8 bases. V shed 3 bases, J shed 1 base, and the junction held 8 bases outside the gene matches. Germline CDR1 MNHEY, CDR2 SMNVEV (reference sequence). This CDR3 comprises 16 residues. CDR3 protein: CASSFRSSGTSYEQYF. The CDR3 DNA sequence: TGTGCCAGCAGTTTCAGGAGTAGCGGGACATCCTACGAGCAGTACTTC.

V is TRBV9 and J is TRBJ2-1; TRBD2 matches 7 bases. Germline assignment: CDR1 SGDLS and CDR2 YYNGEE. The junction had 8 bases not matched to a gene; V was cut back by 2 bases and J by 0 bases. The CDR3 has 17 residues. In nucleotides, the CDR3 is TGTGCCAGCAGCGTGGACACTAGCGCCAGCTCCTACAATGAGCAGTTCTTC. Its translation: CASSVDTSASSYNEQFF.

V is TRBV5-6 and J is TRBJ2-2, with 8 bases lining up with TRBD1. Trimming cost V 4 bases and J 2 bases; bases outside gene matches: 10. CDR1 is SGHDT, CDR2 YYEEEE, per germline. The CDR3 has 17 residues. The CDR3 protein is CASSRTGYLSNTGELFF. The CDR3 coding sequence is TGTGCCAGCAGCAGGACAGGGTACCTTTCTAACACCGGGGAGCTGTTTTTT.

This chain uses TRBV29-1 with TRBJ1-1; D gene uncertain. The V end lost 5 bases, the J end lost 0 bases, and 10 bases lay between the germline ends. This CDR3 has 13 amino acids. Germline V gives CDR1 SQVTM, CDR2 ANQGSEA. CDR3 loop: CSVLSAVNTEAFF. The CDR3 DNA is TGCAGCGTTCTTTCAGCCGTGAACACTGAAGCTTTCTTT.

This clone was recorded once. For the CDR3, the DNA is TGTGCCAGCAGTTTGCGTCCAAGCTCCTACAATGAGCAGTTCTTC. This codes for CASSLRPSSYNEQFF. V and J are TRBV27 and TRBJ2-1, with unresolved D. CDR1 MNHEY and CDR2 SMNVEV come from the germline V gene (reference sequence). V dropped 3 bases and J dropped 0 bases, with 9 bases sitting between them. The CDR3 loop spans 15 amino acids.

The chain combines TRBV7-2 with TRBJ2-7, with 7 bases lining up with TRBD1. The trim removed 2 bases at V and 6 bases at J, leaving 7 bases unmatched. In germline, CDR1 is SGHTA, CDR2 FQGNSA. The CDR3 spans 14 residues. In nucleotides, the CDR3 is TGTGCCAGCAGCTTACAAGGGGGCACGACCGAGCAGTACTTC. It codes for CASSLQGGTTEQYF.

In its sample, this clone was seen a few times. The chain recombines TRBV5-1 with TRBJ1-5; D is undetermined. This CDR3 contains 15 residues. CDR1 is SGHRS and CDR2 is YFSETQ in the germline V gene. V lost 0 bases and J 0 bases, leaving 7 bases between the germline ends. CDR3 region: CASSLDPVSNQPQHF. In nucleotides, the CDR3 is TGCGCCAGCAGCTTGGATCCGGTTAGCAATCAGCCCCAGCATTTT.

This chain uses TRBV9 with TRBJ1-1; a weak D match, TRBD1 (5 bases). The CDR3 has 15 residues. Trimming cost V 0 bases and J 1 base, with 10 bases left between them. Germline V gives CDR1 SGDLS, CDR2 YYNGEE. The CDR3 protein is CASSVDRQRNTEAFF. The CDR3 DNA is TGTGCCAGCAGCGTAGACAGACAGAGGAACACTGAAGCTTTCTTT.

The sample holds one count of this clone. The chain has TRBV5-4 and TRBJ2-7, with unresolved D. The CDR3 totals 14 residues. Looked up from germline, CDR1 is SGHNT and CDR2 is YYREEE (reference sequence). V gave up 0 bases and J gave up 4 bases, with 11 bases separating them. The CDR3 nucleotides are TGTGCCAGCAGCTTGGCCGTAATGCAATACGAGCAGTACTTC. Protein product: CASSLAVMQYEQYF.

This clone came up a few times. The rearrangement uses TRBV29-1 and TRBJ2-7, with TRBD1 identical over 8 bases. Losses at the gene ends were 4 bases for V and 7 bases for J; bases not matched to a gene: 6. Germline values: CDR1 SQVTM, CDR2 ANQGSEA. CDR3 length: 12 amino acids. The CDR3 here is CSVGTGSQEQYF. In DNA form, the CDR3 reads TGCAGCGTTGGGACAGGGTCGCAGGAGCAGTACTTC.

As regards this clone: A far larger clone is only one base removed, so a read error is likely. The sample carries other DNA sequences with the same CDR3. The rearrangement uses TRBV6-1 and TRBJ2-6, with D perhaps matching TRBD1 or TRBD2 (5 bases each). This CDR3 is 16 amino acids long. Germline CDR1 reads MNHNS; CDR2 reads SASEGT. The CDR3, as DNA: TGTGCCAGCAGTGAATTGGACTTCTCTGGGGCCAACGTTCTGACTTTC. This sequence encodes CASSELDFSGANVLTF.

This chain joins TRBV30 and TRBJ1-2; a possible D gene is TRBD1 (6 bases). Germline values: CDR1 GTSNPN, CDR2 SVGIG (reference sequence). This CDR3 has 15 residues. V was pared by 1 base and J by 4 bases, with 16 bases between. The CDR3 is CAWSAPFRGLYGYTF. The CDR3 DNA sequence: TGTGCCTGGAGTGCCCCCTTCAGGGGACTCTATGGCTACACCTTC.